This T cell receptor beta chain was sequenced during a study of T-cell memory formation after mild COVID-19. Study-level points and caveats: Balance between CD4 and CD8 was seen in clones contracting day 15 to 85, and a CD4+ lean was seen in later expanders.

Constant-segment-primed 5'RACE gave TCR alpha and TCR beta cDNA libraries with sample barcodes and UMIs. TCRdb called the 5' RACE reads again in MiXCR, with one record for every CDR3 protein. Of 340,000 or so distinct CDR3 sequences in the sample, about an eighth were seen once. V was trimmed by 7 bases and J by 3 bases, leaving 15 bases between them. Germline CDR1 is LNHNV and CDR2 is YYDKDF (reference sequence). This CDR3 contains 15 residues. This clonotype was observed a few times. The antigen is not known. The sequence derives from a man aged 18 to 35 who had mild COVID-19 (a few samples of this study predate the infection). Cell type and time point are not known. The genes are TRBV15 and TRBJ2-2; D is perhaps TRBD2 (6 bases). Specimen: PBMCs or a T cell subset sorted from them (not recorded which). The CDR3 loop reads CATTKRGLDTGELFF. The CDR3 coding sequence is TGTGCCACCACCAAAAGGGGACTCGACACCGGGGAGCTGTTTTTT.